The 23 T cell receptor beta chains below come from one sample, sequenced in a study of blood T cells in healthy people across ages. A second PCR, run for about 7 to 11 cycles, used a sample-barcoded 5' primer plus a J-beta primer mix. TCRdb ran MiXCR on the 5' RACE reads and lists one entry per CDR3 protein. The table lists approximately 1.5 million distinct CDR3 sequences, approximately 43% of them singletons. The sequenced sample consisted of blood. The source is a woman in her late teens or twenties in good health.

The chain uses TRBV29-1 and TRBJ1-2, with D possibly being TRBD1 (5 bases). Germline lookup yields CDR1 SQVTM and CDR2 ANQGSEA. V was clipped by 4 bases and J by 2 bases, with 11 bases between them. The CDR3 length is 13 residues. CDR3 DNA sequence: TGCAGCGTTGCAGGGTTCCCCAACTATGGCTACACCTTC. The encoded protein is CSVAGFPNYGYTF.

This clonotype was seen only once. This chain connects TRBV5-1 to TRBJ2-1, with D possibly matching TRBD1 (6 bases). The last part of the DNA fits TRBJ2-7 better; the J call may be wrong. From germline, CDR1 is SGHRS and CDR2 YFSETQ. The CDR3 contains 14 residues. The CDR3 DNA reads as TGCGCCAGCAGCAGAAGCCAGGGGTACAATGAGCAGTACTTC. Translated: CASSRSQGYNEQYF.

This clonotype was observed at least ten times. V is TRBV12-3 or TRBV12-4 and J is TRBJ2-1; TRBD2 agrees at 8 bases. V was pared by 10 bases and J by 7 bases, with 18 bases of the junction left unmatched. This CDR3 region has 16 residues. CDR3 sequence (DNA): TGTGCCACCCCTTCTCAACTAGCGGTCCCAAGTAATGAGCAGTTCTTC. Translation: CATPSQLAVPSNEQFF.

J is TRBJ2-1 and V is TRBV6-2 or TRBV6-3, with D unresolved. The CDR3 contains 13 residues. Looked up from germline, CDR1 is MNHEY and CDR2 is SVGEGT. V was cut by 2 bases and J by 7 bases, with 9 bases left in between. CDR3 bases: TGTGCCAGCAGTTACGGTCGTGTTAATGAGCAGTTCTTC. It codes for CASSYGRVNEQFF.

This rearrangement joins TRBV3-1 to TRBJ2-1; D is perhaps TRBD1 or TRBD2 (6 bases each). The CDR3 spans 18 residues. Germline V gives CDR1 LGHDT, CDR2 YNNKEL (reference sequence). Trimming removed 4 bases from V and 3 bases from J, with 22 bases in between. CDR3 coding DNA: TGTGCCAGCAGCCCCTCGAGGGGGGCAGGGGCAAACTACAATGAGCAGTTCTTC. Protein product: CASSPSRGAGANYNEQFF.

The chain employs TRBV5-1 and TRBJ1-1; D call uncertain. Germline CDR1 SGHRS, CDR2 YFSETQ. This CDR3 region has 14 residues. The V and J ends lost 3 bases and 1 base respectively, with 10 bases between them. The CDR3 is CASSSIGRNTEAFF. In DNA form, the CDR3 reads TGCGCCAGCAGCTCGATCGGGAGGAACACTGAAGCTTTCTTT. The entire variable domain, with the rest obtained from reference TRBV5-1 and TRBJ1-1, is as follows: KAGVTQTPRYLIKTRGQQVTLSCSPISGHRSVSWYQQTPGQGLQFLFEYFSETQRNKGNFPGRFSGRQFSNSRSEMNVSTLELGDSALYLCASSSIGRNTEAFFGQGTRLTVV.

About this clonotype itself: A much bigger clone sits one base away, suggesting this may be a read error. The chain joins TRBV29-1 to TRBJ2-3; possibly TRBD1 or TRBD2 for D (5 bases each). The CDR3 is 12 amino acids. Trimming shortened V by 6 bases and J by 10 bases, and 17 bases separated the two germline ends. Germline V gene sequence: CDR1 SQVTM, CDR2 ANQGSEA. The CDR3 DNA sequence: TGCAGCGTCTGGCAGGGAGTTGATGCGCAGTATTTT. Protein product: CSVWQGVDAQYF.

This chain uses TRBV7-2 with TRBJ1-2; 11 bases are shared with TRBD1. Germline assignment: CDR1 SGHTA and CDR2 FQGNSA. V lost 3 bases and J lost 3; bases outside the gene matches: 9. The CDR3 has 17 amino acids. The CDR3 DNA sequence: TGTGCCAGCAGCTTGGCCCGGTGGGACAGGGGGGACTATGGCTACACCTTC. This encodes CASSLARWDRGDYGYTF.

This clonotype was seen a handful of times. This chain uses TRBV12-3 or TRBV12-4 with TRBJ2-7; D is perhaps TRBD2 (6 bases). This CDR3 has 15 residues. Trimming left V 0 bases short and J 0 bases short, with 9 bases between. CDR3 in DNA: TGTGCCAGCAGTTTAGCGGGAGGCAACTCCTACGAGCAGTACTTC. It codes for CASSLAGGNSYEQYF.

This clonotype has only a few counts. The V call is TRBV6-5, the J call TRBJ1-1; the D gene is possibly TRBD1 (5 bases). The germline V gene has CDR1 MNHEY and CDR2 SVGAGI. This CDR3 contains 14 residues. The ends were cut back, 6 bases at V and 4 bases at J, with 15 bases in the middle. CDR3 amino acids: CASRPKHRSTEAFF. The CDR3 DNA reads as TGTGCCAGCAGGCCGAAACACAGGTCCACTGAAGCTTTCTTT.

Turning to this clonotype: At one end the junction does not follow the germline gene, possibly because of a read error. The chain has TRBV12-3 or TRBV12-4 and TRBJ2-3; no clear D gene. This CDR3 spans 17 amino acids. CDR3 in DNA: TGTGCCAGCAGACGAACAAGGGCCTATTCCCCCACAGATGCGCAGTATTTT. Protein product: CASRRTRAYSPTDAQYF.

This clonotype was seen many times. The junction does not match germline at one end; this may be a read error. The chain links TRBV5-1 to TRBJ2-3; TRBD2 aligns across 11 bases. The CDR3 extends over 15 amino acids. Germline V gene sequence: CDR1 SGHRS, CDR2 YFSETQ. Here the CDR3 DNA reads TGTGCCAGCAGCCAACGGACTAGCGGGACAGATACGCAGTATTTT. Translating it yields CASSQRTSGTDTQYF.

This clonotype came up a few times. This rearrangement joins TRBV7-2 to TRBJ2-5; 7 nucleotides line up with TRBD1. CDR3 size: 16 residues. J lost 2 bases, V lost 6 bases, and 12 bases had no gene match. Germline V CDR1 and CDR2: SGHTA, FQGNSA. The CDR3 loop reads CASRTGPAVHQETQYF. For the CDR3, the DNA is TGTGCCAGCAGGACAGGGCCAGCGGTACATCAAGAGACCCAGTACTTC. Together with reference TRBV7-2 and TRBJ2-5, the CDR3 gives the full variable domain: GAGVSQSPSNKVTEKGKDVELRCDPISGHTALYWYRQSLGQGLEFLIYFQGNSAPDKSGLPSDRFSAERTGGSVSTLTIQRTQQEDSAVYLCASRTGPAVHQETQYFGPGTRLLVL.

The chain recombines TRBV7-3 with TRBJ1-1; perhaps TRBD1 as D (5 bases). Germline lookup yields CDR1 SGHTA and CDR2 FQGTGA. The CDR3 is 15 amino acids. V dropped 5 bases and J dropped 1 base, with 14 bases sitting between them. The CDR3 loop reads CASSDLGTKNTEAFF. The CDR3 coding sequence is TGTGCCAGCAGCGACTTGGGGACGAAGAACACTGAAGCTTTCTTT.

This clonotype was observed a handful of times. J is TRBJ2-4 and V is TRBV20-1; D not resolved. With 1 base removed from V and 0 bases from J, the gap between germline ends came to 7 bases. This CDR3 contains 14 residues. Germline V CDR1 and CDR2: DFQATT, SNEGSKA (reference sequence). The CDR3 sequence: CSARGGGAKNIQYF. CDR3 bases: TGCAGTGCTAGAGGAGGTGGAGCCAAAAACATTCAGTACTTC.

The V gene is TRBV12-3 or TRBV12-4, the J gene TRBJ2-5, with TRBD1 matching 8 bases. V gave up 6 bases and J gave up 11 bases; unmatched junction bases: 14. The CDR3 extends over 14 amino acids. In nucleotides, the CDR3 is TGTGCCAGCAGGCGGACAGGGTTCGGGAATGAGCAGTACTTC. Encoded protein: CASRRTGFGNEQYF.

The chain joins TRBV20-1 to TRBJ2-7, with TRBD2 matching 9 bases. V was clipped by 6 bases and J by 1 base; unmatched bases: 7. The CDR3 is 14 residues long. In germline, CDR1 is DFQATT, CDR2 SNEGSKA (reference sequence). The CDR3 DNA is TGCAGTGCCCAGCTTACTAGCGGGTCCTACGAGCAGTACTTC. This translates into CSAQLTSGSYEQYF.

The rearrangement joins TRBV12-3 or TRBV12-4 to TRBJ2-3; tentatively, D is TRBD2 (7 bases). CDR3 size: 17 residues. The germline V and J ends were trimmed by 7 bases and 4 bases, with 24 bases remaining between them. This chain's CDR3 is CASTSLPGGGGADTQYF. The CDR3 DNA follows: TGTGCCAGCACCTCTCTTCCTGGCGGGGGCGGGGCAGATACGCAGTATTTT.

J is TRBJ1-1 and V is TRBV5-1; D may be TRBD1 (6 bases). Germline V gives CDR1 SGHRS, CDR2 YFSETQ. V was clipped by 2 bases and J by 1 base, with 12 bases between them. The CDR3 is made up of 15 amino acids. CDR3 residues: CASSFPGTQNTEAFF. In nucleotides, the CDR3 is TGCGCCAGCAGCTTTCCCGGGACACAGAACACTGAAGCTTTCTTT.

Concerning this clonotype: An end of the junction does not agree with germline; a read error may underlie this. The chain joins TRBV12-3 or TRBV12-4 to TRBJ1-5; D ambiguous. CDR3 length: 16 residues. As DNA, the CDR3 is TGTGCCAGCAGTCCTACCTCGCGTCAGGATAATCAGTCCCAGCATTTT. Translation gives CASSPTSRQDNQSQHF.

The chain links TRBV3-1 to TRBJ1-2, with 9 bases matching TRBD1. Unmatched junction bases numbered 13, after V lost 4 bases and J lost 4 bases. The CDR3 spans 17 residues. In germline, CDR1 is LGHDT, CDR2 YNNKEL (reference sequence). The CDR3 loop is CASSPGQGNKKGYGYTF. The CDR3 DNA sequence: TGTGCCAGCAGCCCAGGACAGGGGAATAAAAAAGGCTATGGCTACACCTTC.

CDR3 amino acids: CSARDHDGLYGYTF. CDR3 nucleotides: TGCAGTGCTAGAGATCATGACGGCCTCTATGGCTACACCTTC. The V call is TRBV20-1, the J call TRBJ1-2; the D is unclear. The CDR3 spans 14 residues. V was cut by 0 bases and J by 4 bases, with 12 bases left in between. Germline CDR1 reads DFQATT; CDR2 reads SNEGSKA (reference sequence).

This rearrangement joins TRBV7-2 to TRBJ2-3, with D possibly TRBD2 on 6 matching bases. The germline V gene encodes CDR1 SGHTA and CDR2 FQGNSA. The CDR3 has 15 residues. Trimming stripped 7 bases from V and 1 base from J, with 15 bases between. The CDR3 region is CASTKGGSGTDTQYF. In DNA form, the CDR3 reads TGTGCCAGCACCAAGGGAGGCAGCGGCACAGATACGCAGTATTTT.